The 29 T cell receptor beta chains below come from one sample, sequenced in a study of T cell repertoires in aging, cancer and after chemotherapy. Amplification of TCR beta used genomic DNA extracted from peripheral blood. TRB rearrangements spanning V, D and J were amplified using mixed TRB-A/B primers. Via MiXCR, TCRdb re-called the multiplex PCR reads, giving one row per CDR3 protein. The sample comprises about 9,400 distinct CDR3 sequences, around two fifths of which are singletons, and approximately 3.3% rests with the top ten. Source material: blood. These receptors were collected from a human donor in good health.

The chain uses TRBV7-6 and TRBJ2-2; possibly TRBD1 or TRBD2 for D (5 bases each). V gave up 5 bases and J gave up 2 bases, with 18 bases separating them. This CDR3 is built from 17 residues. Per germline, CDR1 SGHVS and CDR2 FNYEAQ. CDR3 in amino acids: CASSPGPGRPNTGELFF. For the CDR3, the DNA is TGTGCCAGCAGCCCTGGACCGGGACGGCCCAACACCGGGGAGCTGTTTTTT.

The rearrangement links TRBV7-2 to TRBJ2-5; D uncertain. Trimming took 2 bases from V and 4 from J, leaving 5 bases between them. Germline V gives CDR1 SGHTA, CDR2 FQGNSA. This CDR3 is built from 12 residues. In DNA, the CDR3 is TGTGCCAGCAGCTTATCTCCAGAGACCCAGTACTTC. Amino acids: CASSLSPETQYF.

V gene TRBV18 combines with J gene TRBJ1-2; D may be TRBD1 (5 bases). The germline V gene has CDR1 KGHSH and CDR2 LQKENI. The CDR3 totals 15 residues. V was pared by 3 bases and J by 4 bases, with 15 bases between. The CDR3 bases are TGTGCCAGCTCACCTTCAGGCGGGGCAGGCTATGGCTACACCTTC. It yields the protein CASSPSGGAGYGYTF.

The chain links TRBV6-1 to TRBJ2-7, with no clear D. Deletions cut 8 bases from V and 3 bases from J, with 23 bases between. Germline V gene data show CDR1 as MNHNS and CDR2 as SASEGT. The CDR3 totals 16 residues. The CDR3 bases are TGTGCCAGCGCGTCGAACCGGGCCCTAGGTGTCTACGAGCAGTACTTC. It encodes CASASNRALGVYEQYF.

The chain is built from TRBV12-3 or TRBV12-4 and TRBJ1-2, with 9 bases matching TRBD1. V shed 7 bases and J 5 bases; nucleotides not matched to a gene: 5. CDR3 length: 13 residues. Here the CDR3 reads CASTWGTGYGYTF. The CDR3 DNA reads TGTGCCAGCACCTGGGGGACAGGGTATGGCTACACCTTC.

This clonotype has only a few counts. V is TRBV6-5 and J is TRBJ2-7; the D is unclear. The V end lost 4 bases, the J end lost 4 bases, and 5 bases lay between the germline ends. The CDR3 is 11 residues long. From germline, CDR1 is MNHEY and CDR2 SVGAGI. CDR3 sequence (DNA): TGTGCCAGCAGTTCCCAGTACGAGCAGTACTTC. Its translation is CASSSQYEQYF.

V is TRBV5-1 and J is TRBJ2-1, with 7 nucleotides matching TRBD2. In germline, CDR1 is SGHRS, CDR2 YFSETQ. With V trimmed by 4 bases and J by 8 bases, 6 bases remained unmatched. CDR3 length equals 13 residues. Written as DNA, the CDR3 is TGCGCCAGCAGCCAACTAGCGAGCGATGAGCAGTTCTTC. Amino acid sequence: CASSQLASDEQFF.

The rearrangement links TRBV12-3 or TRBV12-4 to TRBJ1-5, with D tentatively TRBD1 (5 bases). This CDR3 is built from 17 residues. Deletions cut 2 bases from V and 3 bases from J, with 17 bases between. The CDR3 DNA reads as TGTGCCAGCAGTTTAACGGTCGGGACGTCCTACAATCAGCCCCAGCATTTT. Protein: CASSLTVGTSYNQPQHF.

Here the CDR3 DNA reads TGTGCCAGCAGTTACAATGGGGGGTCATCCTACGAGCAGTACTTC. It yields the protein CASSYNGGSSYEQYF. The rearrangement links TRBV6-5 to TRBJ2-7, with D possibly TRBD2 on 6 matching bases. The CDR3 loop spans 15 amino acids. Trimming removed 2 bases from V and 1 base from J, with 12 bases in between. CDR1 and CDR2 from the germline V gene are MNHEY and SVGAGI.

This clonotype was observed a few times. This sequence joins TRBV5-6 and TRBJ2-3, with 7 nucleotides matching TRBD1. Germline CDR1 reads SGHDT; CDR2 reads YYEEEE. The V gene end was trimmed by 3 bases and the J gene end by 4 bases; junction bases not matched to a gene: 14. The CDR3 sequence is 17 residues long. DNA of the CDR3: TGTGCCAGCAGCTCCACACTACAGGGGTTTAAATCAGATACGCAGTATTTT. This gives the protein CASSSTLQGFKSDTQYF.

V and J are TRBV19 and TRBJ2-3; D gene uncertain. This CDR3 has 14 amino acids. Germline V gene sequence: CDR1 LNHDA, CDR2 SQIVND (reference sequence). Trimming removed 2 bases from V and 2 bases from J, with 8 bases in between. For the CDR3, the DNA is TGTGCCAGTAGTATAAACAGTCCCACAGATACGCAGTATTTT. Residues: CASSINSPTDTQYF.

V is TRBV5-1 and J is TRBJ1-2; TRBD1 matches at 8 bases. After removal of 4 bases from V and 5 bases from J, the junction contained 4 bases not matched to a gene. The germline CDR1 and CDR2 sequences are SGHRS and YFSETQ. The CDR3 covers 13 residues. The CDR3 nucleotides are TGCGCCAGCAGCGCGGGACAGGTATATGGCTACACCTTC. Amino acids: CASSAGQVYGYTF.

This clonotype was observed once. This may be a read error: a much more frequent sequence differs by one nucleotide. The V and J genes are TRBV11-3 and TRBJ2-3; 8 bases match TRBD2. The CDR3 is made up of 16 amino acids. V shed 5 bases, J shed 3 bases, and the junction held 10 bases outside the gene matches. Germline-derived CDR1 and CDR2 are SGHNT and YENEEA. The CDR3 sequence is CASSQGTRGPTDTQYF. DNA for the CDR3: TGTGCCAGCAGCCAAGGGACTAGAGGACCGACAGATACGCAGTATTTT.

CDR3 bases: TGCGCCAGCAGCTTGGTTCTGCAAGAGACCCAGTACTTC. Residues: CASSLVLQETQYF. The gene calls are TRBV5-1 and TRBJ2-5; D remains ambiguous. The CDR3 length is 13 residues. Germline CDR1 SGHRS, CDR2 YFSETQ. V dropped 0 bases and J dropped 2 bases, with 5 bases sitting between them.

This clonotype is deemed medium-sized. This chain joins TRBV29-1 and TRBJ2-7; a weak D match, TRBD2 (6 bases). In germline, CDR1 is SQVTM, CDR2 ANQGSEA. The germline V and J ends were trimmed by 4 bases and 3 bases, with 10 bases remaining between them. The CDR3 is made up of 12 amino acids. The CDR3 region is CSVGPGGYEQYF. The CDR3 DNA reads TGCAGCGTTGGGCCCGGGGGCTACGAGCAGTACTTC.

The chain joins TRBV12-3 or TRBV12-4 to TRBJ1-4, with a possible D match to TRBD1 (5 bases). CDR3 length equals 13 residues. Trimming removed 6 bases from V and 4 bases from J, with 9 bases in between. The CDR3, as DNA: TGTGCCAGCAGACGGGGGGTTAATGAAAAACTGTTTTTT. Translating it yields CASRRGVNEKLFF.

This sequence joins TRBV7-9 and TRBJ1-2; D gene uncertain. V lost 0 bases and J 4 bases, leaving 6 bases between the germline ends. This CDR3 contains 13 residues. Germline-derived CDR1 and CDR2 are SEHNR and FQNEAQ (reference sequence). The CDR3 coding sequence is TGTGCCAGCAGCTTAGCGACAAGCTATGGCTACACCTTC. Translation: CASSLATSYGYTF. The variable domain in full, with the rest retrieved from reference TRBV7-9 and TRBJ1-2, is DTGVSQNPRHKITKRGQNVTFRCDPISEHNRLYWYRQTLGQGPEFLTYFQNEAQLEKSRLLSDRFSAERPKGSFSTLEIQRTEQGDSAMYLCASSLATSYGYTFGSGTRLTVV.

The CDR3: CASSPLAGGPSSYEQYF. The CDR3 nucleotides read TGTGCCAGCTCACCCCTAGCGGGAGGGCCAAGCTCCTACGAGCAGTACTTC. This sequence joins TRBV18 and TRBJ2-7; 12 bases line up with TRBD2. The germline V gene has CDR1 KGHSH and CDR2 LQKENI. V was clipped by 3 bases and J by 0 bases; unmatched bases: 6. The CDR3 runs to 17 residues.

This chain joins TRBV20-1 and TRBJ2-5; tentatively, D is TRBD1 (6 bases). The CDR3 length is 14 residues. Deletions cut 2 bases from V and 2 bases from J, with 12 bases between. The germline gives CDR1 DFQATT, CDR2 SNEGSKA (reference sequence). CDR3 DNA: TGCAGTGCTAGACACAGGGCAACTCAAGAGACCCAGTACTTC. This translates into CSARHRATQETQYF.

This chain connects TRBV5-6 to TRBJ1-6; possibly TRBD1 for D (5 bases). The CDR3 is made up of 17 amino acids. V lost 0 bases to trimming and J lost 1 base, with 11 bases between them. Germline V gene sequence: CDR1 SGHDT, CDR2 YYEEEE. The CDR3 nucleotides are TGTGCCAGCAGCTTGGGGGTGGCAGGGTCCTATAATTCACCCCTCCACTTT. Protein: CASSLGVAGSYNSPLHF.

This chain joins TRBV20-1 and TRBJ2-7; 8 nucleotides match TRBD1. The ends lost 1 base at V and 1 base at J; junction bases unmatched: 0. In germline, CDR1 is DFQATT, CDR2 SNEGSKA (reference sequence). The CDR3 is made up of 13 amino acids. The DNA of the CDR3 is TGCAGTGCTAGAGGGACAGGGTCCTACGAGCAGTACTTC. This codes for CSARGTGSYEQYF.

This chain connects TRBV24-1 to TRBJ1-2, with 10 nucleotides matching TRBD1. This CDR3 is 14 amino acids long. Germline V gene data show CDR1 as KGHDR and CDR2 as SFDVKD. Germline trimming cut 3 bases from V and 6 bases from J; bases unmatched to any gene: 3. CDR3 protein: CATSDGTGANGYTF. Here the CDR3 DNA reads TGTGCCACCAGTGATGGGACAGGGGCGAATGGCTACACCTTC.

The chain couples TRBV6-6 to TRBJ2-1, with D unresolved. Trimming pared 5 bases from V and 5 bases from J, leaving 16 bases between. This CDR3 comprises 15 residues. Germline V lookup: CDR1 MNHNY, CDR2 SVGAGI (reference sequence). This CDR3 is CASSEWWEPNNEQFF. CDR3 nucleotides: TGTGCCAGCAGTGAGTGGTGGGAACCCAACAATGAGCAGTTCTTC.

The rearrangement uses TRBV12-3 or TRBV12-4 and TRBJ1-5; D call uncertain. CDR3 length equals 13 residues. V lost 1 base, J lost 7 bases, and 8 bases lay in between. The CDR3 protein is CASSLGEGQPQHF. CDR3 bases: TGTGCCAGCAGTTTAGGGGAGGGACAGCCCCAGCATTTT.

Judged by abundance, this clonotype is medium-sized. The chain joins TRBV6-1 to TRBJ1-6; 7 nucleotides align to TRBD1. The CDR3 has 14 amino acids. The germline CDR1 and CDR2 sequences are MNHNS and SASEGT. The junction had 5 bases not matched to a gene; V was cut back by 5 bases and J by 7 bases. The chain's CDR3 is CASSRRTGNSPLHF. The CDR3 nucleotides read TGTGCCAGCAGTCGGCGGACAGGCAATTCACCCCTCCACTTT.

By its share, this clonotype is medium-sized (0.01 to 0.1%). Here the CDR3 DNA reads TGTGCCAGCAGTTACCTGACAGGCTACGAGCAGTACTTC. Translating gives CASSYLTGYEQYF. This chain connects TRBV6-5 to TRBJ2-7, with TRBD1 as a possible D gene (6 bases). The CDR3 runs 13 residues. Per germline, CDR1 MNHEY and CDR2 SVGAGI. V lost 2 bases and J 3 bases, leaving 8 bases between the germline ends.

The rearrangement uses TRBV11-3 and TRBJ1-1; D not resolved. Trimming took 2 bases from V and 0 from J, leaving 4 bases between them. The CDR3 is 13 residues long. In germline, CDR1 is SGHNT, CDR2 YENEEA. In nucleotides, the CDR3 is TGTGCCAGCAGCTTAAGGATGAACACTGAAGCTTTCTTT. Translation gives CASSLRMNTEAFF.

The rearrangement uses TRBV19 and TRBJ1-1; D remains unclear. V was clipped by 0 bases and J by 0 bases, with 5 bases between them. Germline V CDR1 and CDR2: LNHDA, SQIVND (reference sequence). CDR3 length: 14 amino acids. The CDR3 DNA sequence: TGTGCCAGTAGTATAGAGGGTATGAACACTGAAGCTTTCTTT. Protein sequence: CASSIEGMNTEAFF.

A remark on this clonotype: At one of its ends the junction is not consistent with the germline gene, which may arise from a read error. V gene TRBV6-1 combines with J gene TRBJ1-2; D gene unclear. Looked up from germline, CDR1 is MNHNS and CDR2 is SASEGT. CDR3 size: 14 residues. The CDR3: CAISDTTRKYGYTF. The CDR3 DNA reads as TGTGCCATCAGTGATACTACAAGGAAGTATGGCTACACCTTC.